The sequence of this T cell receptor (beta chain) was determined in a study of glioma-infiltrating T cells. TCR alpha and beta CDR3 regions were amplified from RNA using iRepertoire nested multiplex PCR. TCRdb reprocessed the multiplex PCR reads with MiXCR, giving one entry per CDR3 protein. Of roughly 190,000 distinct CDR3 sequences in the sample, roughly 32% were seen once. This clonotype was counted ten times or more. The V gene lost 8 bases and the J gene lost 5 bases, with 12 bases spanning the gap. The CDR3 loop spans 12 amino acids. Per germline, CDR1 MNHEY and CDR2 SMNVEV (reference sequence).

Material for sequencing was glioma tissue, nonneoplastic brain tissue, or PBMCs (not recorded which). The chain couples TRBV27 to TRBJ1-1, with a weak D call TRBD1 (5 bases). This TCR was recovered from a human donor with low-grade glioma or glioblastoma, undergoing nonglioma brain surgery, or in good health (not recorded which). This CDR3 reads CASGAGRTEAFF. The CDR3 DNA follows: TGTGCCAGCGGAGCAGGGCGAACTGAAGCTTTCTTT.